The 17 T cell receptor beta chains below were found in one sample sequenced in a study of blood T cells in healthy people across ages. For the second PCR, which ran for about 6 to 11 cycles, a sample-barcoded 5' primer and a J-beta primer mix were used. TCRdb called the 5' RACE reads again in MiXCR, with one record for every CDR3 protein. The sample records around 800,000 distinct CDR3 sequences, around half being singletons. Sequenced material: blood. Source of these receptors: a man older than 75 in good health.

This rearrangement joins TRBV6-1 to TRBJ1-1; maybe TRBD1 (5 bases). The CDR3 covers 12 residues. The germline V gene encodes CDR1 MNHNS and CDR2 SASEGT. V gave up 7 bases and J gave up 3 bases, with 9 bases separating them. Here the CDR3 DNA reads TGTGCCAGCATAGGGGAAGACACTGAAGCTTTCTTT. This codes for CASIGEDTEAFF.

This clonotype showed up just a few times. V gene TRBV14 combines with J gene TRBJ2-1, with TRBD1 matching 9 bases. J was trimmed by 7 bases and V by 1 base; bases with no gene match: 5. The CDR3 runs 15 residues. The germline CDR1 and CDR2 sequences are SGHDN and FVKESK. CDR3 in amino acids: CASSQVRTGVNEQFF. Written as DNA, the CDR3 is TGTGCCAGCAGCCAAGTCAGGACAGGGGTGAATGAGCAGTTCTTC.

This chain uses TRBV20-1 with TRBJ2-7, with TRBD1 matching 9 bases. The CDR3 loop spans 13 amino acids. Trimming at V came to 5 bases and at J to 0 bases, leaving 2 bases not matched to a gene. CDR1 and CDR2 (germline): DFQATT, SNEGSKA (reference sequence). The DNA for the CDR3 is TGCAGTGCTCCGGACAGGGGCTCCTACGAGCAGTACTTC. Translated: CSAPDRGSYEQYF.

The chain combines TRBV5-6 with TRBJ2-1; D might be TRBD1 (5 bases). Germline V lookup: CDR1 SGHDT, CDR2 YYEEEE. The CDR3 sequence is 16 residues long. The V end lost 3 bases, the J end lost 0 bases, and 13 bases lay between the germline ends. The CDR3 here is CASSWGPAVSYNEQFF. DNA for the CDR3: TGTGCCAGCAGCTGGGGCCCGGCGGTCTCCTACAATGAGCAGTTCTTC.

In the case of this clonotype: A much larger clone differs by one base, so this may be a read error. The CDR3 DNA follows: TGTACCAGCAGTAGACTAGCGGGAGGGTACAATGAGCAGTTCTTC. Protein: CTSSRLAGGYNEQFF. V and J are TRBV2 and TRBJ2-1; TRBD2 aligns across 14 bases. CDR1 is SNHLY and CDR2 is FYNNEI in the germline V gene. The CDR3 covers 15 residues.

The chain couples TRBV5-1 to TRBJ2-7, with TRBD1 matching over 7 bases. This CDR3 comprises 13 residues. CDR1 is SGHRS, CDR2 YFSETQ, per germline. Trimming cost V 6 bases and J 5 bases; bases outside gene matches: 8. For the CDR3, the DNA is TGCGCCAGCAAGAGACAGGGTATCGACGAGCAGTACTTC. Its translation: CASKRQGIDEQYF. Supplemented by reference TRBV5-1 and TRBJ2-7, the full variable domain reads KAGVTQTPRYLIKTRGQQVTLSCSPISGHRSVSWYQQTPGQGLQFLFEYFSETQRNKGNFPGRFSGRQFSNSRSEMNVSTLELGDSALYLCASKRQGIDEQYFGPGTRLTVT.

CDR3 sequence: CASSLAAGVSEQFF. CDR3 DNA sequence: TGCGCCAGCAGCTTGGCGGCCGGGGTTAGCGAGCAGTTCTTC. The rearrangement joins TRBV5-1 to TRBJ2-1; TRBD2 might be the D (5 bases). Trimming stripped 0 bases from V and 10 bases from J, with 14 bases between. CDR3 size: 14 residues. Per germline, CDR1 SGHRS and CDR2 YFSETQ.

The sample holds a few counts of this clonotype. The chain carries TRBV20-1 and TRBJ2-3; unclear D gene. Trimming removed 1 base at V and 7 bases at J, with 21 bases between. The germline V gene has CDR1 DFQATT and CDR2 SNEGSKA (reference sequence). The length of the CDR3 is 16 residues. The CDR3 nucleotides read TGCAGTGCTAGAGGAAATATGGGCAGCTTTGCTAATACGCAGTATTTT. Protein sequence: CSARGNMGSFANTQYF.

This clonotype was counted only a few times. V and J are TRBV6-2 or TRBV6-3 and TRBJ2-7; 7 bases line up with TRBD2. CDR1 MNHEY and CDR2 SVGEGT come from the germline V gene. The CDR3 contains 14 residues. Trimming removed 4 bases from V and 5 bases from J; junction bases left unmatched: 8. CDR3 in amino acids: CASSWEGYRDEQYF. CDR3 coding DNA: TGTGCCAGCAGTTGGGAGGGATACAGAGACGAGCAGTACTTC.

The chain employs TRBV2 and TRBJ2-7; the D gene is possibly TRBD2 (6 bases). The V gene's germline CDR1 is SNHLY and CDR2 FYNNEI. The length of the CDR3 is 13 residues. Trimming removed 10 bases from V and 4 bases from J, with 17 bases in between. The CDR3 protein is CAKGGAGFYEQYF. The CDR3 DNA follows: TGTGCCAAAGGAGGGGCAGGGTTTTACGAGCAGTACTTC. The variable domain in full, completed from reference TRBV2 and TRBJ2-7, reads EPEVTQTPSHQVTQMGQEVILRCVPISNHLYFYWYRQILGQKVEFLVSFYNNEISEKSEIFDDQFSVERPDGSNFTLKIRSTKLEDSAMYFCAKGGAGFYEQYFGPGTRLTVT.

This clonotype was seen a few times. J is TRBJ2-7 and V is TRBV24-1; tentatively, D is TRBD1 (6 bases). Looked up from germline, CDR1 is KGHDR and CDR2 is SFDVKD. The CDR3 has 12 amino acids. V lost 4 bases and J 4 bases, leaving 7 bases between the germline ends. In nucleotides, the CDR3 is TGTGCCACCAGTGACAGGGGTTACGAGCAGTACTTC. Its translation: CATSDRGYEQYF.

This clonotype has a handful of counts. This chain uses TRBV7-9 with TRBJ2-6, with a tentative D call TRBD2 (6 bases). V lost 5 bases and J lost 0, with 17 bases in between. The CDR3 has 18 amino acids. From germline, CDR1 is SEHNR and CDR2 FQNEAQ (reference sequence). CDR3 residues: CASSGFRGGSSGANVLTF. In DNA, the CDR3 is TGTGCCAGCAGCGGTTTTCGTGGAGGGTCCTCTGGGGCCAACGTCCTGACTTTC.

This clonotype was observed many times. The gene calls are TRBV29-1 and TRBJ1-1; D is perhaps TRBD1 (5 bases). The germline V gene has CDR1 SQVTM and CDR2 ANQGSEA. CDR3 length: 11 residues. Trimming removed 3 bases from V and 5 bases from J, with 7 bases in between. CDR3: CSVDRGTEAFF. The CDR3 DNA sequence: TGCAGCGTTGATCGGGGGACTGAAGCTTTCTTT.

V is TRBV3-1 and J is TRBJ1-3; D unresolved. Trimming pared 3 bases from V and 4 bases from J, leaving 13 bases between. Germline assignment: CDR1 LGHDT and CDR2 YNNKEL (reference sequence). This CDR3 spans 15 amino acids. CDR3: CASSHETIGGNTIYF. The CDR3 region has the DNA TGTGCCAGCAGCCACGAGACAATCGGGGGAAACACCATATATTTT.

The genes are TRBV9 and TRBJ2-1, with D unclear. Trimming took off 4 bases at V and 6 bases at J, with 11 bases between the two ends. The germline gives CDR1 SGDLS, CDR2 YYNGEE. This CDR3 is built from 13 residues. The CDR3 here is CASSYIAGNEQFF. CDR3 bases: TGTGCCAGCAGCTACATCGCCGGCAATGAGCAGTTCTTC.

A word on this clonotype: The junction shows a germline mismatch at one end, possibly a read error. The genes are TRBV11-1 and TRBJ1-1, with D hard to call. Germline values: CDR1 SGHAT, CDR2 FQDESV (reference sequence). The CDR3 runs to 13 residues. CDR3 DNA: TGTGCCGGCAGCCGGCGGGCGAGCACTGAAGCTTTCTTT. As protein: CAGSRRASTEAFF.

This clonotype was counted many times. This chain joins TRBV9 and TRBJ2-5; TRBD2 agrees at 15 bases. This CDR3 is 16 amino acids long. The V gene's germline CDR1 is SGDLS and CDR2 YYNGEE. Trimming took 4 bases from V and 2 from J; bases not matched to a gene: 3. Here the CDR3 DNA reads TGTGCCAGCAGCCCGGGACTAGCGGGAGGACAAGAGACCCAGTACTTC. Its translation: CASSPGLAGGQETQYF.